The present T cell receptor beta chain was sequenced within a study of blood T cell repertoires in COVID-19. The data were produced by immunoSEQ multiplex PCR, yet TCRdb's version contains in-frame clones alone and is incomplete. There are about 140,000 clones in the sample; around 87% occur only once, and 5% to 6% lies in the top ten. The source is a human donor in a cohort sampled during active COVID-19. The sample taken for sequencing was peripheral blood.

The CDR3 is CASSFRTGTNEQFF. CDR3 coding DNA: TGTGCCAGCAGTTTTAGGACAGGGACCAATGAGCAGTTCTTC. The chain links TRBV28 to TRBJ2-1, with 8 bases identical to TRBD1. The CDR3 sequence is 14 residues long. Per germline, CDR1 MDHEN and CDR2 SYDVKM. V lost 3 bases to trimming and J lost 6 bases; unmatched junction nucleotides: 4. The whole variable domain, remainder taken from reference TRBV28 and TRBJ2-1, is DVKVTQSSRYLVKRTGEKVFLECVQDMDHENMFWYRQDPGLGLRLIYFSYDVKMKEKGDIPEGYSVSREKKERFSLILESASTNQTSMYLCASSFRTGTNEQFFGPGTRLTVL.